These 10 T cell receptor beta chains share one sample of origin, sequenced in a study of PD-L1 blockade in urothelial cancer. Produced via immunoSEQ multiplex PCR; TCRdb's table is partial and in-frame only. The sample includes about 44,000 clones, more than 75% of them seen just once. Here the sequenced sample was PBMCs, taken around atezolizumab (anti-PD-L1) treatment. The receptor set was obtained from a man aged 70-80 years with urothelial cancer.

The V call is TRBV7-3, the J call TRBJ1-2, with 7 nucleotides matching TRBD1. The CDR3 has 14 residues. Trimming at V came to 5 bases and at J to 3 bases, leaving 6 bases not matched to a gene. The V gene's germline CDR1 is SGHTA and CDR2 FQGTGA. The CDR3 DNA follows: TGTGCCAGCAGCCAGAACAGGGGTGACTATGGCTACACCTTC. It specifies CASSQNRGDYGYTF. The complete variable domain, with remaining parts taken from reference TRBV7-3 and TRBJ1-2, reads GAGVSQTPSNKVTEKGKYVELRCDPISGHTALYWYRQSLGQGPEFLIYFQGTGAADDSGLPNDRFFAVRPEGSVSTLKIQRTERGDSAVYLCASSQNRGDYGYTFGSGTRLTVV.

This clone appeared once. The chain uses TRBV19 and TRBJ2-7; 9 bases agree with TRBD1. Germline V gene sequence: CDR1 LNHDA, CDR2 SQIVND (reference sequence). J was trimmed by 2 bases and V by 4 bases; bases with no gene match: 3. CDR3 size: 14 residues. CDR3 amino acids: CASSTRDRAYEQYF. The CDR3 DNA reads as TGTGCCAGTAGTACCCGGGACAGGGCCTACGAGCAGTACTTC.

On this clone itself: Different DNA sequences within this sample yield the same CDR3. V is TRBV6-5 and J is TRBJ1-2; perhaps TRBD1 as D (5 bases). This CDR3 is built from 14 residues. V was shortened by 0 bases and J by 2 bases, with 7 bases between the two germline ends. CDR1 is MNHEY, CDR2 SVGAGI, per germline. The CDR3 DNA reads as TGTGCCAGCAGTTACTCCGGGGGGAACTATGGCTACACCTTC. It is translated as CASSYSGGNYGYTF.

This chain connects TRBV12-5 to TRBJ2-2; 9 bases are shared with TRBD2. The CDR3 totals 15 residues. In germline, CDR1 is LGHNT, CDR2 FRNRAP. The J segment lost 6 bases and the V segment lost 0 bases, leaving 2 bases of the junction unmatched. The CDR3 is CASGLVLAGAGELFF. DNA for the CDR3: TGTGCTAGTGGTTTGGTTTTAGCGGGAGCCGGGGAGCTGTTTTTT.

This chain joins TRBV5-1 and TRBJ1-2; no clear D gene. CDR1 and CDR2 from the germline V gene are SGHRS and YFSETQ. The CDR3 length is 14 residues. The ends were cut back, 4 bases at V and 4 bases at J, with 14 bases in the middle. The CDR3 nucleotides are TGCGCCAGCAGCCTATCTGGCGGGAGCTATGGCTACACCTTC. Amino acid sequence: CASSLSGGSYGYTF. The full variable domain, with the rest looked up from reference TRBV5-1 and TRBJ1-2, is KAGVTQTPRYLIKTRGQQVTLSCSPISGHRSVSWYQQTPGQGLQFLFEYFSETQRNKGNFPGRFSGRQFSNSRSEMNVSTLELGDSALYLCASSLSGGSYGYTFGSGTRLTVV.

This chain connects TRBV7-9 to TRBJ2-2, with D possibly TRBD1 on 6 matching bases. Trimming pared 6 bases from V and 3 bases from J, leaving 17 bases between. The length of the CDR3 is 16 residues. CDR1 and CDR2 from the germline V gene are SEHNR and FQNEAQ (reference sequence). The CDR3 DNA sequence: TGTGCCAGCAGGAAAGGGGGTGGCGGCCACACCGGGGAGCTGTTTTTT. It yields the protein CASRKGGGGHTGELFF. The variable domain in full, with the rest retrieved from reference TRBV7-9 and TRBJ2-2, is DTGVSQNPRHKITKRGQNVTFRCDPISEHNRLYWYRQTLGQGPEFLTYFQNEAQLEKSRLLSDRFSAERPKGSFSTLEIQRTEQGDSAMYLCASRKGGGGHTGELFFGEGSRLTVL.

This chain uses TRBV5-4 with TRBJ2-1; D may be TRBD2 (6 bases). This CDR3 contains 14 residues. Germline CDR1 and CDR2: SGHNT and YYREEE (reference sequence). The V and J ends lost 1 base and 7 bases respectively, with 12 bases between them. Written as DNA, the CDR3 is TGTGCCAGCAGCTTGACCCCCGGGAGTAATGAGCAGTTCTTC. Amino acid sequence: CASSLTPGSNEQFF. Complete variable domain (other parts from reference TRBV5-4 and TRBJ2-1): ETGVTQSPTHLIKTRGQQVTLRCSSQSGHNTVSWYQQALGQGPQFIFQYYREEENGRGNFPPRFSGLQFPNYSSELNVNALELDDSALYLCASSLTPGSNEQFFGPGTRLTVL.

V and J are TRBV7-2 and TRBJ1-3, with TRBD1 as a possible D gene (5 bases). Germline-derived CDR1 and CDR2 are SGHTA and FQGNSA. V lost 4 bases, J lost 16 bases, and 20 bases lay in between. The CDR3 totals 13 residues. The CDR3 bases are TGTGCCAGCAGCTCCCAAGCCTTAACCGGGGGGTATTTT. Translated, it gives CASSSQALTGGYF.

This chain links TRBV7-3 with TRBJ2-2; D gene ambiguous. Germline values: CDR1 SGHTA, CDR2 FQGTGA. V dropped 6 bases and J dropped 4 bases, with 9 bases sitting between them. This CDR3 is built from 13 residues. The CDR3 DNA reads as TGTGCCAGCAGTCCACGGGTCACCGGGGAGCTGTTTTTT. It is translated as CASSPRVTGELFF.

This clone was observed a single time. DNA for the CDR3: TGTGCCAGCAGTCCCGCGATTCCCACAGATACGCAGTATTTT. This sequence encodes CASSPAIPTDTQYF. The chain carries TRBV28 and TRBJ2-3; no clear D. The V end lost 5 bases, the J end lost 2 bases, and 11 bases lay between the germline ends. Germline CDR1 and CDR2: MDHEN and SYDVKM. CDR3 length: 14 amino acids.